This entry lists 7 T cell receptor beta chains sequenced from one sample in a study of OX40 agonist ivuxolimab in advanced cancers. The repertoire was sequenced with immunoSEQ multiplex PCR; TCRdb's copy has only in-frame clones and lacks some. Of about 98,000 clones listed, approximately 91% are singletons. This specimen consisted of CD4+ or CD8+ T cells sorted from blood, obtained in a trial of the OX40 agonist ivuxolimab. The source of these receptors is an adult with an advanced solid tumor such as melanoma, head and neck, liver or kidney cancer.

The chain is built from TRBV2 and TRBJ2-7; 8 bases fit TRBD2. Losses at the gene ends were 10 bases for V and 5 bases for J; bases not matched to a gene: 13. Germline CDR1 SNHLY, CDR2 FYNNEI. The CDR3 length is 14 residues. This chain's CDR3 is CATQTSGSFDEQYF. In nucleotides, the CDR3 is TGTGCCACCCAAACAAGCGGGAGTTTCGACGAGCAGTACTTC.

The V and J genes are TRBV19 and TRBJ1-1; possibly TRBD1 for D (5 bases). The germline gives CDR1 LNHDA, CDR2 SQIVND (reference sequence). The CDR3 consists of 13 residues. V was clipped by 3 bases and J by 4 bases, with 9 bases between them. The CDR3 here is CASSISGSTEAFF. In DNA, the CDR3 is TGTGCCAGTAGTATCTCAGGGAGCACTGAAGCTTTCTTT.

As DNA, the CDR3 is TGTGCCATTGGGGGGGTTAGCTCCTACAATGAGCAGTTCTTC. It codes for CAIGGVSSYNEQFF. V is TRBV10-3 and J is TRBJ2-1, with TRBD2 matching 7 bases. The germline gives CDR1 ENHRY, CDR2 SYGVKD. CDR3 size: 14 residues. The V gene end was trimmed by 9 bases and the J gene end by 0 bases; junction bases not matched to a gene: 5.

The CDR3 nucleotides read TGTGCCAGCAGCTTAGGGACCCTCTATAATTCACCCCTCCACTTT. It translates to CASSLGTLYNSPLHF. The chain is built from TRBV7-6 and TRBJ1-6; D uncertain. V was cut by 1 base and J by 3 bases, with 7 bases left in between. The V gene's germline CDR1 is SGHVS and CDR2 FNYEAQ. This CDR3 comprises 15 residues.

The J gene is TRBJ1-5, the V gene TRBV6-4; D unresolved. CDR1 is MRHNA and CDR2 is SNTAGT in the germline V gene. The CDR3 totals 16 residues. Trimming took off 6 bases at V and 6 bases at J, with 21 bases between the two ends. This CDR3 is CASRPRRAVGSQPQHF. The CDR3 bases are TGTGCCAGCAGACCTAGAAGGGCGGTTGGGAGTCAGCCCCAGCATTTT.

J is TRBJ2-7 and V is TRBV7-9; D not resolved. The CDR3 is 14 residues long. Trimming cost V 7 bases and J 0 bases, with 13 bases left between them. Germline V gene data show CDR1 as SEHNR and CDR2 as FQNEAQ (reference sequence). CDR3 region: CASTALGSSYEQYF. CDR3 nucleotide sequence: TGTGCCAGCACCGCGTTAGGGTCCTCCTACGAGCAGTACTTC.

This clone has just one count. The gene calls are TRBV18 and TRBJ2-6, with TRBD1 identical over 7 bases. This CDR3 has 17 amino acids. After removal of 2 bases from V and 2 bases from J, the junction contained 6 bases not matched to a gene. Per the germline V gene, CDR1 is KGHSH and CDR2 is LQKENI. This CDR3 reads CASSPNRGLTGANVLTF. The CDR3, as DNA: TGTGCCAGCTCACCAAACAGGGGTCTAACTGGGGCCAACGTCCTGACTTTC.